This TCR beta chain came from a study of persistence of HIV-infected CD4 T cells. Details on this clone: Its antigen is as yet unknown.

The germline V gene encodes CDR1 SGHRS and CDR2 YFSETQ. The ends lost 3 bases at V and 8 bases at J; junction bases unmatched: 11. The CDR3 is made up of 17 amino acids. The libraries were made with immunoSEQ version 4 in survey mode. Template was genomic DNA at about 9.3 ng/uL, with up to roughly 1 ug used per sample. Sequencing used immunoSEQ multiplex PCR; TCRdb keeps in-frame clones, though not all of them. The sample records 50,000 to 65,000 clones, less than 85% being singletons. Overlapping HIV-1 Gag 15-mer peptides at 0.8 to 1 ug per peptide per mL were used. Sorted nonresponding memory CD4+ T cells were CD40L-negative, CD69-negative, CD45RO-high.

Sequenced material: CD4+ T cells sorted from PBMCs after roughly 18-hour stimulation, taken from a patient who received antiretroviral therapy. The receptor was isolated from an adult man with HIV who was CMV-seropositive. The chain has TRBV5-1 and TRBJ2-2, with 12 bases that match TRBD2. The CDR3 coding sequence is TGCGCCAGCAGCTCGACGACTAGCGGGGGATACAAAGGGGAGCTGTTTTTT. It codes for CASSSTTSGGYKGELFF.